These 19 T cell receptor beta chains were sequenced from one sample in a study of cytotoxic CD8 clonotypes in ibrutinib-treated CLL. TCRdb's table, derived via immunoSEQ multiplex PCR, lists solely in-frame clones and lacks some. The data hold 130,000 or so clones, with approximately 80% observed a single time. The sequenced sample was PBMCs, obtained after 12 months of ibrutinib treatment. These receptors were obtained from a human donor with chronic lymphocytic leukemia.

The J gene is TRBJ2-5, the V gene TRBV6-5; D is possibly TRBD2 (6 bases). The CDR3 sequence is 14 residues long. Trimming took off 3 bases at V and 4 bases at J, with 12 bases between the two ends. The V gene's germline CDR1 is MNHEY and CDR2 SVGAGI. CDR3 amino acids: CASSYIGGRETQYF. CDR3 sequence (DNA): TGTGCCAGCAGTTATATCGGGGGACGAGAGACCCAGTACTTC.

The CDR3 spells CASSSKNRIEQFF. The CDR3 region has the DNA TGTGCCAGCAGTTCCAAAAACAGGATTGAGCAGTTCTTC. J is TRBJ2-1 and V is TRBV27, with TRBD1 as a possible D gene (5 bases). The CDR3 sequence is 13 residues long. Trimming shortened V by 4 bases and J by 9 bases, and 13 bases separated the two germline ends. Germline loops: CDR1 MNHEY, CDR2 SMNVEV (reference sequence).

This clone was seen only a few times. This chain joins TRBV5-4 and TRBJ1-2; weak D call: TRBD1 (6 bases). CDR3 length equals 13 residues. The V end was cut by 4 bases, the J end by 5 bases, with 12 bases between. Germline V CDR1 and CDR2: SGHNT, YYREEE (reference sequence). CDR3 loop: CASSEQGGYGYTF. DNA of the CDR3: TGTGCCAGCAGCGAACAGGGCGGGTATGGCTACACCTTC.

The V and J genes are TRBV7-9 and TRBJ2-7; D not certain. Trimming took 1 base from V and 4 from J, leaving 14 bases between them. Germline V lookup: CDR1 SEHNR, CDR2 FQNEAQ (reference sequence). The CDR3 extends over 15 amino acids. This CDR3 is CASSLVEGSPYEQYF. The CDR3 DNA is TGTGCCAGCAGCTTAGTCGAAGGGTCTCCATACGAGCAGTACTTC.

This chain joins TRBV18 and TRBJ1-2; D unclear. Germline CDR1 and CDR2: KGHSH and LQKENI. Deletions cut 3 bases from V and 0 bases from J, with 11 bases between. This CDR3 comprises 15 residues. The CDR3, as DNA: TGTGCCAGCTCACCGAATGTGCAGGCTAACTATGGCTACACCTTC. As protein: CASSPNVQANYGYTF.

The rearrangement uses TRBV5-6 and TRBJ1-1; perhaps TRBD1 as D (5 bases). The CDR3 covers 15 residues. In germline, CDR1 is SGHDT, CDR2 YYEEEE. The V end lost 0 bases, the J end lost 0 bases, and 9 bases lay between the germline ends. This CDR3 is CASSLVGGMNTEAFF. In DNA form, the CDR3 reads TGTGCCAGCAGCTTGGTGGGGGGGATGAACACTGAAGCTTTCTTT.

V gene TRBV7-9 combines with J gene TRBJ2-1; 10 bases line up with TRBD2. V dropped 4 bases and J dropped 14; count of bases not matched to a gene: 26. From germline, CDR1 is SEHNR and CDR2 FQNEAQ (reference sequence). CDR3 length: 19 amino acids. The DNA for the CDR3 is TGTGCCAGCAGCTCCAGTGTGAGCGGGAGGGTCCTAATACCTCGGGTCAAGTTCTTC. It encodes CASSSSVSGRVLIPRVKFF. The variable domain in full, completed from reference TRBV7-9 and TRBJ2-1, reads DTGVSQNPRHKITKRGQNVTFRCDPISEHNRLYWYRQTLGQGPEFLTYFQNEAQLEKSRLLSDRFSAERPKGSFSTLEIQRTEQGDSAMYLCASSSSVSGRVLIPRVKFFGPGTRLTVL.

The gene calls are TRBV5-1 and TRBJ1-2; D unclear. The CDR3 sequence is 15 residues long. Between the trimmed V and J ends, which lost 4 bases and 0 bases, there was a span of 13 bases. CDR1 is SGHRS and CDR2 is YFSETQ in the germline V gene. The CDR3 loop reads CASSPYDGTNYGYTF. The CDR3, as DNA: TGCGCCAGCAGCCCTTATGACGGTACTAACTATGGCTACACCTTC.

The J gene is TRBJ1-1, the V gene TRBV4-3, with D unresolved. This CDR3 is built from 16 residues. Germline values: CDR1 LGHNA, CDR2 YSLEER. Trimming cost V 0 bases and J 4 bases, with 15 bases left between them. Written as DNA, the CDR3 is TGCGCCAGCAGCCAAGATTTGGGATTCGATGGCACTGAAGCTTTCTTT. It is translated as CASSQDLGFDGTEAFF.

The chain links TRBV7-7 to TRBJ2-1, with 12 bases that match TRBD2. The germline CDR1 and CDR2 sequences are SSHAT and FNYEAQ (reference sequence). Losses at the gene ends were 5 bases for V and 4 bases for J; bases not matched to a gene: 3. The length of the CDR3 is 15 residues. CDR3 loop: CASSAGTSGYNEQFF. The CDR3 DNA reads TGTGCCAGCAGCGCCGGGACTAGCGGGTACAATGAGCAGTTCTTC.

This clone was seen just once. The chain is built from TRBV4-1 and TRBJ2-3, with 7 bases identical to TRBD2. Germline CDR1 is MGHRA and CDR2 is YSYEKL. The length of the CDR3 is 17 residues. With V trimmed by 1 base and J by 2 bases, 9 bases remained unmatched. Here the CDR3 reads CASSQGSLRDYTDTQYF. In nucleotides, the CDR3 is TGCGCCAGCAGCCAAGGCTCTTTGCGGGACTACACAGATACGCAGTATTTT.

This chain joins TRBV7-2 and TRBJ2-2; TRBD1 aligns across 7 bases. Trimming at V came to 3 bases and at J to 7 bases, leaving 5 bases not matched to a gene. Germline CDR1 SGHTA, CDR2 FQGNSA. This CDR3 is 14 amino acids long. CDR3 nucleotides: TGTGCCAGCAGCTTCGACAGGGCGGGCGGGGAGCTGTTTTTT. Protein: CASSFDRAGGELFF.

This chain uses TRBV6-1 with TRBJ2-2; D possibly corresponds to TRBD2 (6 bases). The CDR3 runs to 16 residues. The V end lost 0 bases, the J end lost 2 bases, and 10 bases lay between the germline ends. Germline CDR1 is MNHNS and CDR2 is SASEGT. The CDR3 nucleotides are TGTGCCAGCAGTGAAGCGGGGGGAGACAACACCGGGGAGCTGTTTTTT. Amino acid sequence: CASSEAGGDNTGELFF.

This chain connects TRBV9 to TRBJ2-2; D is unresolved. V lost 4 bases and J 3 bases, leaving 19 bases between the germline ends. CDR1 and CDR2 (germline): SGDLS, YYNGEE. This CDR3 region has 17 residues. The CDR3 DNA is TGTGCCAGCAGCCCCAGGACCGCCGTAGCATACACCGGGGAGCTGTTTTTT. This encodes CASSPRTAVAYTGELFF.

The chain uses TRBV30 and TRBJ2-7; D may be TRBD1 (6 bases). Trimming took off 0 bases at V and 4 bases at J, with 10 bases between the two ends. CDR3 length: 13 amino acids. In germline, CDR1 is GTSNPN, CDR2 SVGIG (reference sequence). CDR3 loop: CAWSVNRAYEQYF. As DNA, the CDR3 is TGTGCCTGGAGTGTTAACAGGGCGTACGAGCAGTACTTC.

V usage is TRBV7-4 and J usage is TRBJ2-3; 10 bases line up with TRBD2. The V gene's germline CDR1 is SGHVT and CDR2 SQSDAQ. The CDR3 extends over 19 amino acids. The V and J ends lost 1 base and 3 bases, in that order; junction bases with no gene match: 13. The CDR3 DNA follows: TGTGCCAGCAGCTTAGGGTATTCTAGCGGGAGTCTCGAAACAGATACGCAGTATTTT. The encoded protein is CASSLGYSSGSLETDTQYF.

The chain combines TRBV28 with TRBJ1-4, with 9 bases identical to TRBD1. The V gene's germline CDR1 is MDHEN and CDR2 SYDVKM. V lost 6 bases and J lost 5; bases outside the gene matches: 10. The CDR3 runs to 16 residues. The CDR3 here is CASSSPSGTGNEKLFF. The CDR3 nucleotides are TGTGCCAGCAGCTCTCCCTCCGGGACAGGGAATGAAAAACTGTTTTTT.

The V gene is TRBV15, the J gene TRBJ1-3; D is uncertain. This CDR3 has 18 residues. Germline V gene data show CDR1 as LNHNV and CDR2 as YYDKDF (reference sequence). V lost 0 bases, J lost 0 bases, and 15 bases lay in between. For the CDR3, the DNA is TGTGCCACCAGCAGAGATCGGGAGGAATTTGACTCTGGAAACACCATATATTTT. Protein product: CATSRDREEFDSGNTIYF.

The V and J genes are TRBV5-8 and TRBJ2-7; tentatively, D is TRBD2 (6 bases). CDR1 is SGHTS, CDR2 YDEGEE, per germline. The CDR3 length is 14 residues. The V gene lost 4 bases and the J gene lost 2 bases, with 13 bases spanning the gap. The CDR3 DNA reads TGTGCCAGCAGCGGGAGGTACCAAACCTACGAGCAGTACTTC. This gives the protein CASSGRYQTYEQYF.